Only a few counts were recorded for the clone carrying this TCR beta chain. The target antigen is unknown. The data belong to a study of blood T cells in healthy people across ages. Study summary: Template-switching capture recovered about one barcoded beta molecule per two T cells. Findings of the study overall: Diversity was higher, and naive CD4+ cells more numerous, in long-lived donors than in aged donors.

PCR was performed a second time for about 7 to 12 cycles using a sample-barcoded 5' primer and a J-beta primer mix. A single record per CDR3 protein comes from TCRdb applying MiXCR to the 5' RACE reads. Of approximately 940,000 distinct CDR3 sequences listed, around 48% were seen once; the top ten hold around 15%. Germline lookup yields CDR1 LGHNT and CDR2 FRNRAP. Trimming removed 0 bases from V and 2 bases from J, with 11 bases in between. This CDR3 spans 16 amino acids. J is TRBJ2-1 and V is TRBV12-5; D remains ambiguous. This receptor was obtained from a man aged 30 to 39 in good health. Sequencing was done on a sample of blood. CDR3 in amino acids: CASGLVHDFPYNEQFF. As DNA, the CDR3 is TGTGCTAGTGGTTTGGTACATGATTTTCCCTACAATGAGCAGTTCTTC.